These T cell receptor beta chains were read from a single sample in a study of CD8+CD57+ T cells in acquired aplastic anemia. Each CDR3 protein gets one entry after TCRdb re-called the reads with MiXCR. The profile shows 400,000 to 450,000 distinct CDR3 sequences, just under 70% of them singletons. Source material: sorted CD4+, CD8+, or CD8+CD57+ T cells (not recorded which) from PBMCs. The source of these receptors is a human donor in good health, serving as a control. Both conserved end residues are part of each CDR3. The D gene is left open where the match is weak. Expanded clones get a size class; other rows say once, few or many, or leave the size out.

V	length	D	size	J	CDR3	DNA
TRBV2	14	TRBD1	many	TRBJ1-2	CASSEALQGASFTF	TGTGCCAGCAGTGAAGCGCTGCAGGGGGCTTCCTTCACCTTC
TRBV5-1	15	TRBD1	.	TRBJ2-7	CASSFPAGGIDEQYF	TGTGCCAGCAGCTTTCCGGCAGGGGGTATCGACGAGCAGTACTTC
TRBV6-2/TRBV6-3	13	.	many	TRBJ1-1	CASRTRGMAEAFF	TGTGCCAGCAGAACGAGAGGGATGGCTGAAGCTTTCTTT
TRBV4-3	16	.	many	TRBJ1-3	CASSQESPSNGNTIYF	TGCGCCAGCAGCCAAGAATCCCCATCGAACGGAAACACCATATATTTT
TRBV7-2	14	TRBD1	.	TRBJ1-1	CASSLVQGAENIQF	TGTGCCAGCAGCTTAGTGCAGGGGGCCGAGAACATTCAGTTT
TRBV24-1	16	.	.	TRBJ2-3	CATSYLTAASTDAQYF	TGTGCCACCAGTTATTTGACAGCTGCGTCCACAGATGCGCAGTATTTT
TRBV7-4	16	.	.	TRBJ1-2	CASSIGRAHPWGGYTF	TGTGCCAGTAGTATTGGGAGAGCCCACCCTTGGGGGGGGTACACCTTC
TRBV20-1	13	.	.	TRBJ1-1	CSATRVARAEAFF	TGCAGTGCGACCAGGGTGGCACGAGCAGAAGCTTTCTTT
TRBV12-3/TRBV12-4	14	.	once	TRBJ1-6	CAGKGLNRNSPLHF	TGTGCCGGCAAGGGATTAAATCGGAATTCACCCCTCCACTTT
TRBV7-7	17	.	.	TRBJ2-5	CASSFEGVERPSETQYF	TGTGCTAGCAGCTTTGAGGGAGTTGAGAGACCGAGCGAGACCCAGTACTTC
TRBV5-4	16	TRBD2	few	TRBJ2-5	CASSSIGVKGGETQYF	TGTGCCAGCAGCTCGATAGGGGTCAAGGGAGGGGAGACCCAGTACTTC
TRBV2	13	.	.	TRBJ1-2	CASSERENYGYTF	TGTGCCAGCAGTGAACGGGAGAACTATGGCTACACCTTC
TRBV6-5	14	.	many	TRBJ1-1	CASRPRGRNTEAFF	TGTGCCAGCAGGCCGAGGGGGAGGAACACTGAAGCTTTCTTT
TRBV9	15	.	once	TRBJ2-1	CAGSAAGGSDNEQFF	TGTGCCGGCAGCGCAGCAGGGGGGTCAGACAATGAGCAGTTCTTC
TRBV5-1	15	.	.	TRBJ2-2	CASSRPPGATGELFF	TGCGCCAGCAGTCGGCCCCCTGGGGCCACCGGGGAGCTGTTTTTT
TRBV15	17	TRBD1	.	TRBJ1-4	CATSYGGTGRTNEKLFF	TGTGCCACCAGCTACGGGGGGACAGGACGAACTAATGAAAAACTGTTTTTT
TRBV5-5	14	TRBD1	.	TRBJ1-4	CASSPGTGYEKLFF	TGTGCCAGCAGCCCCGGGACAGGGTATGAAAAACTGTTTTTT
TRBV7-9	16	.	many	TRBJ2-5	CASSSVWSRTTETQYF	TGTGCCAGCAGCTCCGTATGGTCCAGAACGACGGAGACCCAGTACTTC
TRBV15	13	TRBD1	.	TRBJ2-7	CATSRNRGKPQHF	TGTGCCACCAGCAGAAACAGGGGCAAGCCCCAGCACTTT
TRBV9	16	TRBD1	many	TRBJ2-7	CASSPRAGTGYYEQYF	TGTGCCAGCAGCCCCCGCGCCGGGACAGGGTACTACGAGCAGTACTTC
TRBV7-8	16	.	.	TRBJ1-3	CASSPGRRGAGNTIYF	TGTGCCAGTAGCCCGGGGCGCAGAGGCGCTGGAAACACCATATATTTT
TRBV20-1	16	TRBD2	many	TRBJ2-1	CSARTSGTSGENEQFF	TGCAGTGCTAGAACCTCCGGGACTAGCGGGGAAAATGAGCAGTTCTTC
TRBV9	16	TRBD2	.	TRBJ2-3	CASSLGLAGDADPQYF	TGTGCCAGCAGCTTAGGGCTAGCGGGCGACGCAGATCCGCAGTATTTT
TRBV12-3/TRBV12-4	13	TRBD1	.	TRBJ1-2	CASSAGTAYGYTF	TGTGCCAGCAGTGCAGGGACAGCTTATGGCTACACCTTC
TRBV15	16	.	.	TRBJ2-3	CATSRKRGPSTDTQYF	TGTGCCACCAGCAGGAAAAGGGGCCCTAGCACAGATACGCAGTATTTT
TRBV5-5	16	TRBD2	.	TRBJ2-2	CASSLEASGNTGELFF	TGTGCCAGCAGCTTGGAGGCTAGCGGGAACACCGGGGAGCTGTTTTTT
TRBV10-3	16	TRBD2	.	TRBJ2-5	CAISGGLAGDQETQYF	TGTGCCATCAGTGGGGGACTAGCGGGGGATCAAGAGACCCAGTACTTC
TRBV20-1	15	.	.	TRBJ2-7	CSAGAQDEQSYEQYF	TGCAGTGCTGGCGCCCAGGACGAGCAGTCCTACGAGCAGTACTTC
TRBV5-5	14	.	.	TRBJ2-7	CASSWRVLSYEQYF	TGTGCCAGCAGCTGGCGGGTCCTCTCCTACGAGCAGTACTTC
TRBV2	15	TRBD1	.	TRBJ1-1	CASSEGGQQNTPAFF	TGTGCCAGCAGTGAAGGGGGACAGCAGAACACTCCAGCTTTCTTT
TRBV6-5	15	.	many	TRBJ2-7	CASKQRLGHSYEQYF	TGTGCCAGCAAACAAAGGCTCGGACACTCCTACGAGCAGTACTTC
TRBV20-1	15	.	many	TRBJ2-7	CSARDGGRGSYEQYF	TGCAGTGCTAGAGATGGGGGTCGGGGTTCCTACGAGCAGTACTTC
TRBV5-1	16	.	many	TRBJ2-2	CASGSVAVANTGELFF	TGCGCCAGTGGGTCTGTAGCGGTGGCGAACACCGGGGAGCTGTTTTTT
TRBV6-6	14	.	many	TRBJ2-7	CASSYAGSNYEQYF	TGTGCCAGCAGTTACGCGGGGTCTAACTACGAGCAGTACTTC
TRBV7-6	15	TRBD2	once	TRBJ2-7	CASSLISGGEGEQYF	TGTGCCAGCAGCCTGATTAGCGGGGGGGAAGGCGAGCAGTACTTC
TRBV15	14	.	.	TRBJ2-7	CATSRGGSTKEQYF	TGTGCCACCAGCAGAGGGGGGTCAACCAAGGAGCAGTACTTC
TRBV2	17	.	many	TRBJ1-3	CASSIRTAWVSGNTIYF	TGTGCCAGCAGTATAAGAACCGCCTGGGTTTCTGGAAACACCATATATTTT